What follows are 10 T cell receptor beta chains derived from one specimen sequenced in a study of blood T cell repertoires in COVID-19. Clones were read by immunoSEQ multiplex PCR, and TCRdb kept only the in-frame ones, dropping some. The repertoire includes fewer than 250,000 clones, about 85% of them detected once, and 1.7% sits in the top ten. Sequences were obtained from peripheral blood. The receptors derive from a man aged 70 or older with acute or convalescent COVID-19.

This clone was picked up a small number of times. This sequence joins TRBV7-9 and TRBJ1-1, with 9 bases that match TRBD1. Germline lookup yields CDR1 SEHNR and CDR2 FQNEAQ (reference sequence). This CDR3 has 15 residues. V lost 1 base to trimming and J lost 1 base; unmatched junction nucleotides: 1. The CDR3 DNA reads as TGTGCCAGCAGCTTAGAGGGACAGGGGAACACTGAAGCTTTCTTT. It specifies CASSLEGQGNTEAFF.

The genes are TRBV3-1 (or the pseudogene TRBV3-2) and TRBJ2-5; the match to TRBD2 covers 7 bases. Germline CDR1 is LGHDT and CDR2 is YNNKEL (reference sequence). V lost 1 base, J lost 1 base, and 9 bases stayed unmatched. The CDR3 consists of 17 residues. The chain's CDR3 is CASSQVRAGASQETQYF. For the CDR3, the DNA is TGTGCCAGCAGCCAAGTACGGGCGGGAGCCTCCCAAGAGACCCAGTACTTC.

The V and J genes are TRBV6-5 and TRBJ1-5; 7 bases align to TRBD1. V shed 2 bases and J 5 bases; nucleotides not matched to a gene: 3. The CDR3 has 14 residues. The V gene's germline CDR1 is MNHEY and CDR2 SVGAGI. CDR3 coding DNA: TGTGCCAGCAGTTACACAGGGGTGGATCAGCCCCAGCATTTT. Protein sequence: CASSYTGVDQPQHF.

This chain links TRBV7-3 with TRBJ1-5, with a weak D call TRBD1 (6 bases). The germline V gene has CDR1 SGHTA and CDR2 FQGTGA. This CDR3 has 13 amino acids. The V and J ends lost 5 bases and 3 bases respectively, with 8 bases between them. The CDR3 loop is CASSQGSNQPQHF. In DNA, the CDR3 is TGTGCCAGCAGCCAGGGGTCCAATCAGCCCCAGCATTTT.

The chain carries TRBV7-2 and TRBJ2-5; the D gene is possibly TRBD2 (6 bases). The CDR3 is made up of 17 amino acids. V dropped 5 bases and J dropped 1 base, with 20 bases sitting between them. Germline values: CDR1 SGHTA, CDR2 FQGNSA. CDR3 DNA: TGTGCCAGCAGCCCCCCCCTAGCGCGACTACCCCAAGAGACCCAGTACTTC. Amino acids: CASSPPLARLPQETQYF.

This chain joins TRBV29-1 and TRBJ1-5; a weak D match, TRBD1 (6 bases). The CDR3 runs 13 residues. Germline V gene sequence: CDR1 SQVTM, CDR2 ANQGSEA. V was trimmed by 2 bases and J by 4 bases, leaving 9 bases between them. CDR3 loop: CSVETGLNQPQHF. Written as DNA, the CDR3 is TGCAGCGTTGAAACAGGGCTTAATCAGCCCCAGCATTTT.

This chain connects TRBV7-2 to TRBJ2-1, with 7 bases fitting TRBD2. CDR1 and CDR2 from the germline V gene are SGHTA and FQGNSA. The CDR3 is made up of 13 amino acids. With V trimmed by 5 bases and J by 9 bases, 7 bases remained unmatched. CDR3 coding DNA: TGTGCCAGCAGCGGGAGGGCCGGTGGTGAGCAGTTCTTC. Its translation: CASSGRAGGEQFF. Supplemented by reference TRBV7-2 and TRBJ2-1, the full variable domain reads GAGVSQSPSNKVTEKGKDVELRCDPISGHTALYWYRQSLGQGLEFLIYFQGNSAPDKSGLPSDRFSAERTGGSVSTLTIQRTQQEDSAVYLCASSGRAGGEQFFGPGTRLTVL.

V is TRBV6-6 and J is TRBJ1-5, with D possibly TRBD1 on 6 matching bases. Trimming stripped 2 bases from V and 9 bases from J, with 14 bases between. The CDR3 is made up of 14 amino acids. Germline CDR1 is MNHNY and CDR2 is SVGAGI (reference sequence). The CDR3 bases are TGTGCCAGCAGTTACAGCGGGGGCGCGGGGCCCCAGCATTTT. Translation: CASSYSGGAGPQHF.

This chain joins TRBV6-6 and TRBJ2-7; D remains unclear. The ends were cut back, 5 bases at V and 6 bases at J, with 11 bases in the middle. The CDR3 is 12 amino acids. The germline gives CDR1 MNHNY, CDR2 SVGAGI (reference sequence). CDR3 amino acids: CASSPSPLEQYF. The CDR3 coding sequence is TGTGCCAGCAGTCCGTCCCCCCTCGAGCAGTACTTC.

V usage is TRBV7-2 and J usage is TRBJ1-6; perhaps TRBD1 as D (6 bases). This CDR3 has 16 residues. Germline loops: CDR1 SGHTA, CDR2 FQGNSA. V was trimmed by 1 base and J by 5 bases, leaving 12 bases between them. This CDR3 is CASSLVGGENNSPLHF. CDR3 nucleotide sequence: TGTGCCAGCAGCTTAGTAGGGGGGGAGAATAATTCACCCCTCCACTTT.